Listed below are T cell receptor beta chains from one sample, sequenced in a study of post-analysis software for immune sequencing data. Via MiXCR, TCRdb re-called the PCR reads, giving one row per CDR3 protein. The table lists over 700,000 distinct CDR3 sequences, 25% to 30% of them singletons. The sequenced material came from blood. The receptors stem from a girl between 5 and 17 years old with multiple sclerosis. Each CDR3 is given with its conserved first and last residue. A D gene is named only where the DNA matches it firmly. A row's size may be missing; if present it is once, few, many or a size class.

>NA|TRBJ2-1|TRBV12-3/TRBV12-4|NA
TGTGCCAGCAGTTTAGCGCGACTCGACAATGAGCAGTTCTTC
CASSLARLDNEQFF
>TRBD2|TRBJ2-7|TRBV6-1|NA
TGTGCCAGCATGACCCCACTAGCGGTGGGGACCTACGAGCAGTACTTC
CASMTPLAVGTYEQYF
>NA|TRBJ2-1|TRBV7-2|NA
TGTGCCAGCAGCTCTCAGGCCGCTCTCTACAATGAGCAGTTCTTC
CASSSQAALYNEQFF
>TRBD2|TRBJ2-3|TRBV7-2|NA
TGTGCCAGCAACGGACTAGCGGGGGGCGTGGATACGCAGTATTTT
CASNGLAGGVDTQYF
>NA|TRBJ1-1|TRBV29-1|NA
TGCAGCGTTGAACGGGGGACCACTGAAGCTTTCTTT
CSVERGTTEAFF
>NA|TRBJ1-2|TRBV13|NA
TGTGCCAGCAGCTTAAGTGGGGTTGTCTATGGCTACACCTTC
CASSLSGVVYGYTF
>NA|TRBJ2-6|TRBV10-3|few
TGTGCCATCAGTGAGTCGAGGGAGGCTGGGGCCAACGTCCTGACTTTC
CAISESREAGANVLTF
>NA|TRBJ2-1|TRBV20-1|many
TGCAGTGCCCCCGGATTTGGAGATGAGCAGTTCTTC
CSAPGFGDEQFF
>TRBD1|TRBJ1-2|TRBV6-5|few
TGTGCCAGCAGTTATCGACAGGGTTATGGCTACACCTTC
CASSYRQGYGYTF
>TRBD2|TRBJ2-3|TRBV7-2|NA
TGTGCCAGCAGCTTCGTCCTAGCGGGGGCTTACGGCACAGATACGCAGTATTTT
CASSFVLAGAYGTDTQYF
>NA|TRBJ1-5|TRBV5-6|NA
TGTGCCAGCAGCTTAGAGGGGAGACACAATCAGCCCCAGCATTTT
CASSLEGRHNQPQHF
>NA|TRBJ2-3|TRBV28|NA
TGTGCCGGCAGAAGTCCGGGACTGAACCTCAATACGCAGTATTTT
CAGRSPGLNLNTQYF
>NA|TRBJ1-1|TRBV4-1|NA
TGCGCCAGCAGCCAGGGGGGGAAAGGGGGGCCCCCTGAAGCTTTCTTT
CASSQGGKGGPPEAFF
>TRBD2|TRBJ2-7|TRBV5-1|NA
TGCGCCAGCAGCATCCGGGGACTAGCGGAAGCCCTTAGTTCCTACGAGCAGTACTTC
CASSIRGLAEALSSYEQYF
>TRBD1|TRBJ2-3|TRBV10-3|NA
TGTGCCACCGTGGACAGGGCTTTCACAGATACGCAGTATTTT
CATVDRAFTDTQYF
>TRBD1|TRBJ2-7|TRBV6-5|NA
TGTGCCAGCAGTTACTTGGGGACAGGGGCCTTCGAGCAGTACTTC
CASSYLGTGAFEQYF
>TRBD2|TRBJ2-7|TRBV29-1|few
TGCACCGGTATGGGGCGCGGGGGAACCTTCTACGAGCAGTACTTC
CTGMGRGGTFYEQYF
>TRBD1|TRBJ1-1|TRBV15|few
TGTGCCACCAGCAGATCGACAGGGCGAAGAATGAACACTGAAGCTTTCTTT
CATSRSTGRRMNTEAFF
>TRBD2|TRBJ2-1|TRBV10-3|few
TGTGCCATCGGGACTAGCGGGGGAACAAATGAGCAGTTCTTC
CAIGTSGGTNEQFF
>TRBD1|TRBJ2-5|TRBV5-1|NA
TGCGCCAGCAGCTGGGCCGGGACAGGGCAAGAGACCCAGTACTTC
CASSWAGTGQETQYF
>NA|TRBJ2-1|TRBV5-1|medium-sized
TGCGCCAGCAGCTACCTAGGCCTCAGGGGAGTTTACAATGAGCAGTTCTTC
CASSYLGLRGVYNEQFF
>NA|TRBJ2-7|TRBV12-3/TRBV12-4|few
TGTGCCAGCAGTTTGATGGCTGAGGACTCACAGTACTTC
CASSLMAEDSQYF
>TRBD1|TRBJ1-5|TRBV4-3|NA
TGCGCCAGCAGCCCAGGCAGGGGGCCTCAGCCCCAGCATTTT
CASSPGRGPQPQHF
>NA|TRBJ2-7|TRBV6-5|few
TGTGCCAGCAGTCGAACCGGATTATACGAGCAGTACTTC
CASSRTGLYEQYF
>NA|TRBJ2-5|TRBV6-5|few
TGTGCCAGCAGTTACTCGTTCCTAACCGAGGAACTGATACAAGAGACCCAGTACTTC
CASSYSFLTEELIQETQYF
>NA|TRBJ2-6|TRBV28|NA
TGTGCCAGCATTTCACAGGTACTGAGCTCTGGGGCCAACGTCCTGACTTTC
CASISQVLSSGANVLTF
>TRBD1|TRBJ2-5|TRBV10-3|NA
TGTGCCATCAGTGCGGACAGGGGTCAAGAGACCCAGTACTTC
CAISADRGQETQYF
>NA|TRBJ2-5|TRBV29-1|NA
TGCAGCGTTGATTTTCCGGGAGTAGAAGAGACCCAGTACTTC
CSVDFPGVEETQYF
>NA|TRBJ2-6|TRBV2|NA
TGTGCCAGCAGTGAAGATTGGGGGGCTGGGGCCAACGTCCTGACTTTC
CASSEDWGAGANVLTF
>TRBD1|TRBJ1-1|TRBV4-3|NA
TGCGCCAGCAGCCAAGCCAACAGGGGTAACACTGAAGCTTTCTTT
CASSQANRGNTEAFF
>TRBD1|TRBJ1-2|TRBV9|NA
TGTGCCAGCAGCGCTGGACAGGGGCTCCAGTATGGCTACACCTTC
CASSAGQGLQYGYTF
>TRBD2|TRBJ2-3|TRBV28|NA
TGTGCCAGCAGTCCGATACTAGCGGGGTACACAGATACGCAGTATTTT
CASSPILAGYTDTQYF
>TRBD2|TRBJ2-3|TRBV5-1|few
TGCGCCAGCAGCTTGGTACTAGCGGGGTCAGCAGATACGCAGTATTTT
CASSLVLAGSADTQYF
>TRBD1|TRBJ2-5|TRBV12-3/TRBV12-4|few
TGTGCCAGCAGTTTCCTTTCGGGACAGGGCGGAGAGACCCAGTACTTC
CASSFLSGQGGETQYF
>NA|TRBJ2-5|TRBV9|NA
TGTGCCAGCAACGTAACGGGCAGGGGTGTAGAGACCCAGTACTTC
CASNVTGRGVETQYF
>NA|TRBJ1-2|TRBV25-1|NA
TGTGCCAGCAGGGCTGCGACTTTAGGGGGCTACACCTTC
CASRAATLGGYTF
>NA|TRBJ1-2|TRBV20-1|NA
TGCAGTCCTTTGGAACCGACCTATGGCTACACCTTC
CSPLEPTYGYTF
>NA|TRBJ2-1|TRBV5-1|NA
TGCGCCAGCAGCCGCAGGGACGACAATGAGCAGTTCTTC
CASSRRDDNEQFF
>TRBD1|TRBJ1-5|TRBV19|NA
TGTGCCAGTAGTAGAGACAGGGGGCAATTGAATCAGCCCCAGCATTTT
CASSRDRGQLNQPQHF
>NA|TRBJ2-5|TRBV5-1|many
TGCGCCAGCAGCTTTGAAGGAGAGACCCAGTACTTC
CASSFEGETQYF
>NA|TRBJ1-2|TRBV5-1|NA
TGCGCCAGCAGCTTGGACGGTGGCTATGGCTACACCTTC
CASSLDGGYGYTF
>TRBD2|TRBJ2-3|TRBV2|NA
TGTGCCAGCAGGTCTAGACTAGCGGGGACTACAGATACGCAGTATTTT
CASRSRLAGTTDTQYF
>TRBD2|TRBJ2-5|TRBV6-5|NA
TGTGCCAGCAGTTACTCTGCTCTGCGGGAGCAGTACTTC
CASSYSALREQYF
>NA|TRBJ2-1|TRBV29-1|many
TGCAGCGTTGAAGTTAACAGGGAAAATGAGCAGTTCTTC
CSVEVNRENEQFF
>TRBD1|TRBJ1-2|TRBV6-5|few
TGTGCCAGCAGAACAGGGGTAGTATATGGCTACACCTTC
CASRTGVVYGYTF
>NA|TRBJ1-2|TRBV7-2|NA
TGTGCCTGCAGCTTCTCGGGGTCGTCTGGCTACACCTTC
CACSFSGSSGYTF
>TRBD2|TRBJ2-7|TRBV27|NA
TGTGCCAGCAGTTTTGGGCTAGCGGGCGTCCCGGACGAGCAGTACTTC
CASSFGLAGVPDEQYF
>TRBD2|TRBJ2-1|TRBV5-1|NA
TGCGCCAGCAGCTTGGGGGTCGGCGGGGGGACGTACAATGAGCAGTTCTTC
CASSLGVGGGTYNEQFF
>NA|TRBJ2-7|TRBV20-1|few
TGCAGTGCTAGATTTCAGGTGGGGAGAGCTGGAGAGCAGTACTTC
CSARFQVGRAGEQYF
>TRBD2|TRBJ2-5|TRBV20-1|NA
TGCAGTGCTAGAAGCCAGCGGGGGGGCTCGGAGACCCAGTACTTC
CSARSQRGGSETQYF
>NA|TRBJ2-1|TRBV29-1|NA
TGCAGCGTTGAACAACCGACTAGTGTGAAATACAATGAGCAGTTCTTC
CSVEQPTSVKYNEQFF
>NA|TRBJ2-6|TRBV15|NA
TGTGCCACCAGCAGAGATGGTAGCTCTGGGGCCAACGTCCTGACTTTC
CATSRDGSSGANVLTF
>TRBD1|TRBJ2-1|TRBV9|NA
TGTGCCAGCAGCGCGCCGGGACAGCAGGGGTTCTTC
CASSAPGQQGFF
>NA|TRBJ2-4|TRBV2|NA
TGTGCCAGCAGAGAGGGGGAGATAAACATTCAGTACTTC
CASREGEINIQYF
>TRBD1|TRBJ2-7|TRBV6-6|NA
TGTGCCAGCAGTTACTCACCCGGGACAGGGTGGGAGCAGTACTTC
CASSYSPGTGWEQYF